The 26 T cell receptor beta chains reported below all come from one sample, sequenced in a study of sequential checkpoint blockade in melanoma. Treatment defined: randomized to nivolumab then ipilimumab (arm A) or the reverse (arm B). Repertoires were generated with immunoSEQ multiplex PCR, while TCRdb's copy carries only in-frame clones and drops some. The sample holds almost 9,500 clones, approximately 30% seen once. This specimen consisted of tumor tissue (inferred from file names), obtained from a patient given nivolumab and ipilimumab in sequence. The receptors were sampled from a human donor with melanoma.

By its share, this clone is medium-sized (0.01 to 0.1%). The junction differs from germline at one of its ends, possibly a read error. The chain links TRBV6-8 to TRBJ1-1; a possible D gene is TRBD1 (5 bases). The CDR3 totals 14 residues. Germline V CDR1 and CDR2: MNHGY, SAAAGT. The CDR3 region has the DNA TGTGCCAGCAGTCACTCAGGGTTAAGCACTGAAGCTTTCTTT. Its protein product is CASSHSGLSTEAFF.

The V call is TRBV9, the J call TRBJ2-7; a possible D gene is TRBD2 (6 bases). The CDR3 totals 12 residues. V gave up 3 bases and J gave up 3 bases, with 7 bases separating them. CDR1 is SGDLS, CDR2 YYNGEE, per germline. Written as DNA, the CDR3 is TGTGCCAGCAGCGCGACTAGCTACGAGCAGTACGTC. This sequence encodes CASSATSYEQYV.

This clone was found many times. The rearrangement links TRBV11-3 to TRBJ2-6; 10 bases align to TRBD1. The CDR3 has 17 residues. J was trimmed by 3 bases and V by 5 bases; bases with no gene match: 7. Germline V CDR1 and CDR2: SGHNT, YENEEA. CDR3 nucleotide sequence: TGTGCCAGCAGCGCCGACAGGGGGCGCGTTGGGGCCAACGTCCTGACTTTC. Encoded protein: CASSADRGRVGANVLTF.

The chain couples TRBV19 to TRBJ2-2; TRBD1 might be the D (6 bases). The CDR3 contains 14 residues. Germline V lookup: CDR1 LNHDA, CDR2 SQIVND (reference sequence). The V gene lost 6 bases and the J gene lost 2 bases, with 10 bases spanning the gap. The CDR3 sequence is CASSSGANTGELFF. The CDR3 DNA reads as TGTGCCAGTAGCTCAGGGGCAAACACCGGGGAGCTGTTTTTT. Drawing the rest from reference TRBV19 and TRBJ2-2, the complete variable domain is DGGITQSPKYLFRKEGQNVTLSCEQNLNHDAMYWYRQDPGQGLRLIYYSQIVNDFQKGDIAEGYSVSREKKESFPLTVTSAQKNPTAFYLCASSSGANTGELFFGEGSRLTVL.

CDR3 coding DNA: TGTGCCAGCAGCTTAGGGGGGGCCGGGGAGACCCAGTACTTC. It yields the protein CASSLGGAGETQYF. The chain has TRBV11-3 and TRBJ2-5, with D perhaps assigned TRBD1 or TRBD2 (6 bases each). CDR3 length: 14 residues. CDR1 is SGHNT, CDR2 YENEEA, per germline. V dropped 1 base and J dropped 5 bases, with 11 bases sitting between them.

This clone was observed at least ten times. V gene TRBV11-3 combines with J gene TRBJ2-5; D is perhaps TRBD1 (5 bases). CDR3 size: 16 residues. The V end lost 5 bases, the J end lost 5 bases, and 21 bases lay between the germline ends. Germline V gene lookup returns CDR1 SGHNT and CDR2 YENEEA. In nucleotides, the CDR3 is TGTGCCAGCAGCGGCCGCGGCACTCAGGACATTGAGACCCAGTACTTC. Translating it yields CASSGRGTQDIETQYF.

In its sample, this clone was seen a few times. The chain uses TRBV11-3 and TRBJ1-2, with D possibly matching TRBD1 (5 bases). This CDR3 contains 14 residues. CDR1 is SGHNT, CDR2 YENEEA, per germline. V was trimmed by 3 bases and J by 4 bases, leaving 12 bases between them. CDR3 sequence: CASSFPGASYGYTF. The CDR3 DNA reads as TGTGCCAGCAGCTTCCCCGGGGCGAGCTATGGCTACACCTTC. The full variable domain, with the rest looked up from reference TRBV11-3 and TRBJ1-2, is EAGVVQSPRYKIIEKKQPVAFWCNPISGHNTLYWYLQNLGQGPELLIRYENEEAVDDSQLPKDRFSAERLKGVDSTLKIQPAELGDSAVYLCASSFPGASYGYTFGSGTRLTVV.

This clone was found many times. The chain is built from TRBV11-3 and TRBJ2-5, with 12 bases lining up with TRBD1. CDR1 and CDR2 (germline): SGHNT, YENEEA. Trimming took 3 bases from V and 5 from J; bases not matched to a gene: 4. This CDR3 contains 15 residues. The CDR3: CASSLGQGAVETQYF. CDR3 DNA sequence: TGTGCCAGCAGCTTGGGACAGGGGGCAGTTGAGACCCAGTACTTC. The complete variable domain, with remaining parts taken from reference TRBV11-3 and TRBJ2-5, reads EAGVVQSPRYKIIEKKQPVAFWCNPISGHNTLYWYLQNLGQGPELLIRYENEEAVDDSQLPKDRFSAERLKGVDSTLKIQPAELGDSAVYLCASSLGQGAVETQYFGPGTRLLVL.

Ten or more counts support this clone. The rearrangement uses TRBV11-3 and TRBJ2-7, with D perhaps matching TRBD1 or TRBD2 (6 bases each). CDR1 SGHNT and CDR2 YENEEA come from the germline V gene. Trimming left V 2 bases short and J 5 bases short, with 13 bases between. The CDR3 sequence is 14 residues long. DNA for the CDR3: TGTGCCAGCAGCTTAACTTTAGGGGGGCACGAGCAGTACGTC. This sequence encodes CASSLTLGGHEQYV.

This clone was detected ten times or more. The CDR3 spells CASGGSRRGQETQYF. The CDR3 coding sequence is TGTGCCAGCGGGGGGTCGAGGCGGGGACAAGAGACCCAGTACTTC. The rearrangement uses TRBV11-3 and TRBJ2-5; possibly TRBD2 for D (6 bases). The CDR3 sequence is 15 residues long. V gave up 8 bases and J gave up 2 bases, with 18 bases separating them. Germline CDR1 reads SGHNT; CDR2 reads YENEEA.

V usage is TRBV18 and J usage is TRBJ1-4; 7 bases fit TRBD1. CDR3 length: 15 residues. V was pared by 3 bases and J by 7 bases, with 8 bases of the junction left unmatched. Germline CDR1 KGHSH, CDR2 LQKENI. The CDR3 DNA reads TGTGCCAGCTCACCGAACCGGGACAGCGGTGAAAAACTGTTTTTT. Translating gives CASSPNRDSGEKLFF. The full variable domain, in which reference TRBV18 and TRBJ1-4 provide the parts outside the CDR3, is NAGVMQNPRHLVRRRGQEARLRCSPMKGHSHVYWYRQLPEEGLKFMVYLQKENIIDESGMPKERFSAEFPKEGPSILRIQQVVRGDSAAYFCASSPNRDSGEKLFFGSGTQLSVL.

This clone was picked up a small number of times. J is TRBJ1-1 and V is TRBV6-8, with D hard to call. Deletions cut 4 bases from V and 2 bases from J, with 20 bases between. Germline V gene data show CDR1 as MNHGY and CDR2 as SAAAGT. The length of the CDR3 is 17 residues. The CDR3: CASSFEERRVRNTEAFF. The CDR3 nucleotides are TGTGCCAGCAGTTTCGAAGAACGGAGGGTACGTAACACTGAAGCTTTCTTT.

The gene calls are TRBV7-5 and TRBJ2-5; TRBD1 is taken as the D call from the table, unchecked against the DNA. TRBV7-5 is a pseudogene locus. The CDR3 has 15 amino acids. The CDR3 loop reads CASSRGGTGGETQYF. CDR3 nucleotide sequence: TGTGCCAGCAGCAGGGGGGGGACAGGGGGGGAGACCCAGTACTTC.

The V gene is TRBV18, the J gene TRBJ2-1, with D perhaps being TRBD1 or TRBD2 (6 bases each). There are 15 residues in the CDR3. Trimming pared 6 bases from V and 10 bases from J, leaving 22 bases between. Germline V CDR1 and CDR2: KGHSH, LQKENI. The DNA for the CDR3 is TGTGCCAGCTCGCAACCATCCATGAGGGGGAGGGAGCAGTTCTTC. Its translation: CASSQPSMRGREQFF.

This clone has a handful of counts. The chain couples TRBV11-3 to TRBJ2-7; D possibly corresponds to TRBD2 (7 bases). CDR1 SGHNT and CDR2 YENEEA come from the germline V gene. This CDR3 spans 15 amino acids. V was cut by 5 bases and J by 4 bases, with 18 bases left in between. CDR3: CASSPTGGGFYEQYF. The DNA for the CDR3 is TGTGCCAGCAGCCCCACTGGGGGGGGCTTTTACGAGCAGTACTTC.

This chain links TRBV5-1 with TRBJ1-2; 10 bases align to TRBD1. V lost 4 bases and J lost 0; bases outside the gene matches: 6. Germline CDR1 SGHRS, CDR2 YFSETQ. The length of the CDR3 is 16 residues. In DNA, the CDR3 is TGCGCCAGCAGCCACGCGGGACAGGGGACTAACTATGGCTACACCTTC. Protein product: CASSHAGQGTNYGYTF.

This clone was counted a few times. The chain couples TRBV4-1 to TRBJ2-2; D may be TRBD2 (7 bases). Germline V lookup: CDR1 MGHRA, CDR2 YSYEKL. V was trimmed by 7 bases and J by 4 bases, leaving 22 bases between them. The CDR3 covers 17 residues. The CDR3 spells CASKPGLGGTLTGELFF. DNA of the CDR3: TGCGCCAGCAAGCCCGGACTAGGGGGGACCCTCACCGGGGAGCTGTTTTTT.

This clone is medium-sized within its sample. This chain links TRBV11-3 with TRBJ2-2, with D unresolved. Trimming took 4 bases from V and 0 from J, leaving 15 bases between them. Germline CDR1 and CDR2: SGHNT and YENEEA. CDR3 length: 17 residues. The CDR3 DNA reads TGTGCCAGCAGCTCCCTCAATTCCGGAGCGAACACCGGGGAGCTGTTTTTT. Translation: CASSSLNSGANTGELFF.

The V and J genes are TRBV28 and TRBJ2-3, with 8 bases lining up with TRBD1. This CDR3 is built from 15 residues. The trim removed 5 bases at V and 3 bases at J, leaving 7 bases unmatched. CDR1 and CDR2 (germline): MDHEN, SYDVKM. Here the CDR3 DNA reads TGTGCCAGCAGTCCCAGGGGGCAGGGGACAGATACGCAGTATTTT. It yields the protein CASSPRGQGTDTQYF.

This clone was counted only a few times. This sequence joins TRBV11-3 and TRBJ2-1; 8 bases align to TRBD2. Germline values: CDR1 SGHNT, CDR2 YENEEA. The trim removed 4 bases at V and 6 bases at J, leaving 8 bases unmatched. The CDR3 totals 15 residues. CDR3 residues: CASSYGTSEINEQFF. CDR3 in DNA: TGTGCCAGCAGCTACGGGACTAGTGAAATCAATGAGCAGTTCTTC.

This clone was seen more than once but under ten times. The rearrangement uses TRBV6-8 and TRBJ2-4; D ambiguous. The germline CDR1 and CDR2 sequences are MNHGY and SAAAGT. This CDR3 has 14 residues. The V end was cut by 7 bases, the J end by 1 base, with 11 bases between. For the CDR3, the DNA is TGTGCCAGCAATAACCCCGGGGCCAAAAACATTCAGTACTTC. Its protein is CASNNPGAKNIQYF.

The chain links TRBV5-1 to TRBJ1-1; D is ambiguous. The length of the CDR3 is 14 residues. The V end was cut by 0 bases, the J end by 5 bases, with 11 bases between. Germline assignment: CDR1 SGHRS and CDR2 YFSETQ. The DNA for the CDR3 is TGCGCCAGCAGCTTGGGGGGTGGAGTGACTGAAGCTTTCTTT. Translated: CASSLGGGVTEAFF.

This clone was counted only a few times. The chain has TRBV11-3 and TRBJ1-4; D possibly corresponds to TRBD1 (5 bases). CDR1 and CDR2 from the germline V gene are SGHNT and YENEEA. This CDR3 contains 15 residues. Trimming stripped 1 base from V and 0 bases from J, with 6 bases between. In nucleotides, the CDR3 is TGTGCCAGCAGCTTAGGGGGGACAACTAATGAAAAACTGTTTTTT. This gives the protein CASSLGGTTNEKLFF.

The rearrangement joins TRBV6-8 to TRBJ2-7; D unclear. CDR1 and CDR2 (germline): MNHGY, SAAAGT. The length of the CDR3 is 14 residues. The V end was cut by 7 bases, the J end by 4 bases, with 17 bases between. CDR3 in DNA: TGTGCCAGCAAGCAAAATGCGATAAGTTACGAGCAGTACGTC. This encodes CASKQNAISYEQYV.

This clone appeared many times. V and J are TRBV11-3 and TRBJ2-5; D remains ambiguous. Germline V lookup: CDR1 SGHNT, CDR2 YENEEA. The CDR3 contains 17 residues. Trimming left V 3 bases short and J 5 bases short, with 22 bases between. CDR3 nucleotides: TGTGCCAGCAGCTTGGTCCTTATTTCCGGGCATAGGGAGACCCAGTACTTC. It translates to CASSLVLISGHRETQYF.

This clone is labeled large. As DNA, the CDR3 is TGTGCCACCAGCAGAGTTTCGCCAGGGCCGGTCGAAAAACTGTTTTTT. This translates into CATSRVSPGPVEKLFF. The rearrangement links TRBV15 to TRBJ1-4; the D gene is possibly TRBD1 (5 bases). The CDR3 length is 16 residues. Germline V gene lookup returns CDR1 LNHNV and CDR2 YYDKDF (reference sequence). Trimming removed 1 base at V and 8 bases at J, with 17 bases between.